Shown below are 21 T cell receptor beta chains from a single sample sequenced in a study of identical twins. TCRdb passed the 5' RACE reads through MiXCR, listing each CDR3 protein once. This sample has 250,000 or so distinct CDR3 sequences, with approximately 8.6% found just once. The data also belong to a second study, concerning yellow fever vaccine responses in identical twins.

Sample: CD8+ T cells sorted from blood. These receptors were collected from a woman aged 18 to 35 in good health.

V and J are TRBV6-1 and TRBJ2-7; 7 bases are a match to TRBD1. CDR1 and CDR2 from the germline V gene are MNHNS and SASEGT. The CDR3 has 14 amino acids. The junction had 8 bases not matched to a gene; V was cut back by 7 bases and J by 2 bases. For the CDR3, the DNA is TGTGCCAGCACCGACCGGGACAGCACCTACGAGCAGTACTTC. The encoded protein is CASTDRDSTYEQYF.

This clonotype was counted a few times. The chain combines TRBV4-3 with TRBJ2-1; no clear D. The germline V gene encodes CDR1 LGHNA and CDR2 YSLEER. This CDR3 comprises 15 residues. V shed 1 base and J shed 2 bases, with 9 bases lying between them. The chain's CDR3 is CASSQGRAPYNEQFF. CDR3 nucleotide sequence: TGCGCCAGCAGCCAAGGAAGGGCCCCCTACAATGAGCAGTTCTTC.

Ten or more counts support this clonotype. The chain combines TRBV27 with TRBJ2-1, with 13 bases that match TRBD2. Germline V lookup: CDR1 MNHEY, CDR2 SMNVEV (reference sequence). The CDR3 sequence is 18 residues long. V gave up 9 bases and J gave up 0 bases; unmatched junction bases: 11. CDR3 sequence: CASILTSGRISSYNEQFF. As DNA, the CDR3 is TGTGCCAGTATCTTGACTAGCGGGAGGATTAGCTCCTACAATGAGCAGTTCTTC.

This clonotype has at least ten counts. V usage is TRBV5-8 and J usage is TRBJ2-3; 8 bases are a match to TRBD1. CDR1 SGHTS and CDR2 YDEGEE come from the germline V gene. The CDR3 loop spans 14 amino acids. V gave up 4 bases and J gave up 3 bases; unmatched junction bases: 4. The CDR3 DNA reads TGTGCCAGCAGCCCGGGACAGGATACAGATACGCAGTATTTT. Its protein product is CASSPGQDTDTQYF.

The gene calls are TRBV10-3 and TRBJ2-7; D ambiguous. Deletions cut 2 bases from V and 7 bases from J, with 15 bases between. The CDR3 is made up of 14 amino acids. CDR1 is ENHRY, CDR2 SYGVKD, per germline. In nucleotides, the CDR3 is TGTGCCATCAGTGAGAACGCAGGATACCGGGAGCAGTACTTC. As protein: CAISENAGYREQYF.

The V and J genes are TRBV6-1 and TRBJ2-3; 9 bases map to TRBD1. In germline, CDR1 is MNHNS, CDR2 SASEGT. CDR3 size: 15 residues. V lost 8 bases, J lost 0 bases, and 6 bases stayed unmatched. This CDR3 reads CASGGTGRSTDTQYF. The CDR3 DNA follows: TGTGCCAGCGGCGGGACAGGGAGGAGCACAGATACGCAGTATTTT.

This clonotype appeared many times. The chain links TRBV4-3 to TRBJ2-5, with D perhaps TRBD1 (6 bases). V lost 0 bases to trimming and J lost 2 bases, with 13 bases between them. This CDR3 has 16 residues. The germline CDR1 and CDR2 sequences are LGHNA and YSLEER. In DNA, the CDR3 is TGCGCCAGCAGCCAAGATGGCGGACAGCCTCAAGAGACCCAGTACTTC. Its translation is CASSQDGGQPQETQYF.

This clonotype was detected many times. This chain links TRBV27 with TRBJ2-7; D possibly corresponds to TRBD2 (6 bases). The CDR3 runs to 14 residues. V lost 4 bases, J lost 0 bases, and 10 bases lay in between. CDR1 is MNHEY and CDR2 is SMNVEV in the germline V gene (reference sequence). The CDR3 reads CASSYKGLSYEQYF. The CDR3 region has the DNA TGTGCCAGCAGTTACAAGGGACTCTCCTACGAGCAGTACTTC.

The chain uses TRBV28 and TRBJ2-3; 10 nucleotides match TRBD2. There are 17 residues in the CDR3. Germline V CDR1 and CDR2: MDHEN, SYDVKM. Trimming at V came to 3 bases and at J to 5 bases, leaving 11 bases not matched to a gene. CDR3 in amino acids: CASSFLSSGRGVDTQYF. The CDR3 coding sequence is TGTGCCAGCAGTTTCCTTTCTAGCGGGAGAGGTGTAGATACGCAGTATTTT.

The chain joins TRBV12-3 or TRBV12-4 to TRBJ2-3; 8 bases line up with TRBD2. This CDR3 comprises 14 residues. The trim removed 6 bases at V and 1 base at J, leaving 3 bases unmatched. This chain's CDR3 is CASRIGGGTDTQYF. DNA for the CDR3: TGTGCCAGCAGGATCGGGGGGGGCACAGATACGCAGTATTTT.

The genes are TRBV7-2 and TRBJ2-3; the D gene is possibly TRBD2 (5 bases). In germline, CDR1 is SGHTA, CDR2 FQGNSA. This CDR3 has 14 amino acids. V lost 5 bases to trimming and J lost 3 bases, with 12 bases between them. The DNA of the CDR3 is TGTGCCAGCAGCCCGTTTAGCGCAACAGATACGCAGTATTTT. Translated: CASSPFSATDTQYF.

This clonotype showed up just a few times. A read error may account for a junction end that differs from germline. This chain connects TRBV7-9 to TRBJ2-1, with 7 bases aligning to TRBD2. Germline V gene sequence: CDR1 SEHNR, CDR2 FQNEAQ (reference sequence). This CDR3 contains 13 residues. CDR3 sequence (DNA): TGTGCCAGCAGCTTAGTGGCAGGCTCTGGGGGGGTCTTC. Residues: CASSLVAGSGGVF.

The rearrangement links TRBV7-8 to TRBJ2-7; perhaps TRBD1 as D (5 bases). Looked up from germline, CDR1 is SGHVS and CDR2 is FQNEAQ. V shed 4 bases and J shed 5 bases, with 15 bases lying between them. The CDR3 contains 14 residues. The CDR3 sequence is CASSSEVGAHEQYF. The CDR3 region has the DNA TGTGCCAGCAGCTCCGAGGTAGGGGCCCACGAGCAGTACTTC.

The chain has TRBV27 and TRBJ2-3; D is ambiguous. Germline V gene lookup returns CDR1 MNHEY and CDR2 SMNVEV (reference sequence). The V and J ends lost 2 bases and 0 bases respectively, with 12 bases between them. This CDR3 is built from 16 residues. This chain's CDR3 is CASSLSLQLSTDTQYF. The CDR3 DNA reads TGTGCCAGCAGTTTAAGCCTACAACTAAGCACAGATACGCAGTATTTT.

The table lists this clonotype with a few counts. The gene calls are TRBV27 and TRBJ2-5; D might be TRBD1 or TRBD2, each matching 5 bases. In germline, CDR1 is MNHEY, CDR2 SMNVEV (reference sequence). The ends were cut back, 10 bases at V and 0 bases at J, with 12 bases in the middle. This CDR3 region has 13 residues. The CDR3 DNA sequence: TGTGCCACCGGGACGACGCACCAAGAGACCCAGTACTTC. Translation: CATGTTHQETQYF.

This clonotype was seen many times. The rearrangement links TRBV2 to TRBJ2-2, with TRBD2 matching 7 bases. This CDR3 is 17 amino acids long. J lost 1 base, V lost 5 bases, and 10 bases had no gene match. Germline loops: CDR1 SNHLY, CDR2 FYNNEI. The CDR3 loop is CASSPLAGGMNTGELFF. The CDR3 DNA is TGTGCCAGCAGTCCCTTAGCCGGGGGGATGAACACCGGGGAGCTGTTTTTT.

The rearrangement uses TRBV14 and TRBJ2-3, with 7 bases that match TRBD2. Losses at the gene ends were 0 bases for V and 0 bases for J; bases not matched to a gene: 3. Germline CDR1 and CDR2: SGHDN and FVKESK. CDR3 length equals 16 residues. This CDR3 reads CASSQDSGRSTDTQYF. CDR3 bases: TGTGCCAGCAGCCAAGATAGCGGGCGGAGCACAGATACGCAGTATTTT.

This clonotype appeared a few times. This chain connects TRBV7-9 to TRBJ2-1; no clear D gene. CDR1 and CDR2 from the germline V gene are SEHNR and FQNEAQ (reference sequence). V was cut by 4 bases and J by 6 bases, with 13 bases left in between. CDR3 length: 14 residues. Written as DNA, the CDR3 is TGTGCCAGCAGCTCCGACTCTGGGCCCAATGAGCAGTTCTTC. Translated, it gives CASSSDSGPNEQFF.

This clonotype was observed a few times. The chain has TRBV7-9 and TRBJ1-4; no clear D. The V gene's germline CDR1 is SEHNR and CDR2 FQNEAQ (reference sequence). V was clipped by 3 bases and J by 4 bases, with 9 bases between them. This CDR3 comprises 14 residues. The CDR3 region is CASSFYAVNEKLFF. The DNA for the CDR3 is TGTGCCAGCAGCTTCTATGCAGTTAATGAAAAACTGTTTTTT.

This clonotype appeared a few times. This CDR3 is CSVTLAGALYEQYF. The CDR3 bases are TGCAGCGTCACCTTAGCGGGAGCCCTCTACGAGCAGTACTTC. The chain recombines TRBV29-1 with TRBJ2-7, with 9 bases fitting TRBD2. Germline CDR1 is SQVTM and CDR2 is ANQGSEA. The V gene end was trimmed by 6 bases and the J gene end by 3 bases; junction bases not matched to a gene: 9. CDR3 size: 14 residues.

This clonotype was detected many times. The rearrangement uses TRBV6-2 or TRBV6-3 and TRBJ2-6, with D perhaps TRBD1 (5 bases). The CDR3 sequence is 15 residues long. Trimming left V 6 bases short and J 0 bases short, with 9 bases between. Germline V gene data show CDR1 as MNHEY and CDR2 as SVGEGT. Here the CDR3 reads CASSSDSSGANVLTF. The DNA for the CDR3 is TGTGCCAGCAGCTCCGACAGCTCTGGGGCCAACGTCCTGACTTTC.